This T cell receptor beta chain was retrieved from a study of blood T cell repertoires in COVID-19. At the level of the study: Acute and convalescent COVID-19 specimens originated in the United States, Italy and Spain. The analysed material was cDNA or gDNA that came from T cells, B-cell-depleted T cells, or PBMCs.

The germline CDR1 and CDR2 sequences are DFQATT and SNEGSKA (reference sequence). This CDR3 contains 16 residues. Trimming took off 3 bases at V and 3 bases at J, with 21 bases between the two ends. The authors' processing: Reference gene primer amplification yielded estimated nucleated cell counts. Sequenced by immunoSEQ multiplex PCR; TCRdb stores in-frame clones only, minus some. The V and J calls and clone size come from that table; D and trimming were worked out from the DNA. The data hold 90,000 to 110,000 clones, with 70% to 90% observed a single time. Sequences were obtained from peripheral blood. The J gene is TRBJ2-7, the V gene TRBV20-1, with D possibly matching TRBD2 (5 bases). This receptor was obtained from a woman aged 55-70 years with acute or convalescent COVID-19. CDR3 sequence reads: CSASYLPVSRDYEQYF. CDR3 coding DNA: TGCAGTGCTAGTTACCTCCCTGTTTCGAGGGACTACGAGCAGTACTTC.